These 13 T cell receptor beta chains originate from one sample sequenced in a study of a mutant IDH1 vaccine in newly diagnosed glioma. Stated time point: week 23, last vaccination. Vaccinated patients received 300 ug of mutant IDH1 20-mer peptide per dose, with topical imiquimod. Their recognized antigens are unknown. Sequencing was performed with immunoSEQ multiplex PCR; in TCRdb, only in-frame clones are kept and a portion is missing. Altogether about 44,000 clones are present, more than 85% being singletons, with the ten largest covering over 3.5%. The specimen was PBMCs, collected from a glioma patient whose treatment included an IDH1 peptide vaccine. The receptors were sampled from a man aged 50-59 years with glioma.

The chain carries TRBV7-9 and TRBJ2-1; D possibly corresponds to TRBD2 (5 bases). Per germline, CDR1 SEHNR and CDR2 FQNEAQ (reference sequence). Trimming shortened V by 7 bases and J by 7 bases, and 23 bases separated the two germline ends. The CDR3 loop spans 16 amino acids. As DNA, the CDR3 is TGTGCCAGCACCCCGGGATCAACAGTCACCCAAAATGAGCAGTTCTTC. It encodes CASTPGSTVTQNEQFF.

The rearrangement uses TRBV7-6 and TRBJ1-2, with D tentatively TRBD1 (6 bases). Trimming removed 6 bases at V and 3 bases at J, with 20 bases between. In germline, CDR1 is SGHVS, CDR2 FNYEAQ. CDR3 size: 16 residues. The CDR3 bases are TGTGCCAGCAGAAGGGGGTCCCTCAGAGGGGACTATGGCTACACCTTC. Its protein product is CASRRGSLRGDYGYTF.

The V and J genes are TRBV21-1 and TRBJ2-7; the DNA was not used to check the table's D call, TRBD1. TRBV21-1 is a recognized pseudogene. The CDR3 spans 20 residues. The CDR3 DNA sequence: TGTGCCAGCAGCAAAGCCGAACCTCGGCCTTCGGCAGGGGAAAACTACGAGCAGTACTTC. This sequence encodes CASSKAEPRPSAGENYEQYF.

The chain is built from TRBV28 and TRBJ1-2; unclear D gene. V was shortened by 2 bases and J by 5 bases, with 15 bases between the two germline ends. The CDR3 sequence is 15 residues long. CDR1 is MDHEN, CDR2 SYDVKM, per germline. The CDR3 DNA sequence: TGTGCCAGCAGTTTAGCAGTCACCGAGAGGTATGGCTACACCTTC. Translation: CASSLAVTERYGYTF.

This clone is a singleton in its sample. This chain uses TRBV5-1 with TRBJ2-7; 8 positions agree with TRBD1. The CDR3 runs 14 residues. The germline V gene has CDR1 SGHRS and CDR2 YFSETQ. V trimming: 3 bases; J trimming: 2 bases; junction bases outside the gene matches: 4. CDR3 region: CASSSGTGTYEQYF. The CDR3 nucleotides read TGCGCCAGCAGCTCCGGGACAGGTACCTACGAGCAGTACTTC. The complete variable domain, with remaining parts taken from reference TRBV5-1 and TRBJ2-7, reads KAGVTQTPRYLIKTRGQQVTLSCSPISGHRSVSWYQQTPGQGLQFLFEYFSETQRNKGNFPGRFSGRQFSNSRSEMNVSTLELGDSALYLCASSSGTGTYEQYFGPGTRLTVT.

The CDR3 here is CASSLNSLSGNTIYF. In nucleotides, the CDR3 is TGTGCCAGCAGCTTAAACAGCCTCTCTGGAAACACCATATATTTT. The chain carries TRBV7-2 and TRBJ1-3; no reliable D call. Germline V gene lookup returns CDR1 SGHTA and CDR2 FQGNSA. Trimming removed 2 bases from V and 0 bases from J, with 8 bases in between. The CDR3 is 15 amino acids.

The chain combines TRBV12-5 with TRBJ2-7, with D hard to call. This CDR3 is 17 amino acids long. CDR1 and CDR2 from the germline V gene are LGHNT and FRNRAP. V was pared by 2 bases and J by 3 bases, with 20 bases between. In DNA form, the CDR3 reads TGTGCTAGTGGTTTGCCCCCGCCGACCCGGTTGGGCTACGAGCAGTACTTC. It translates to CASGLPPPTRLGYEQYF.

The gene calls are TRBV11-2 and TRBJ1-2; 8 nucleotides line up with TRBD1. The CDR3 extends over 13 amino acids. The germline CDR1 and CDR2 sequences are SGHAT and FQNNGV. V shed 5 bases, J shed 5 bases, and the junction held 4 bases outside the gene matches. CDR3 protein: CASSTDRAYGYTF. As DNA, the CDR3 is TGTGCCAGCAGCACGGACAGGGCGTATGGCTACACCTTC.

This clone was seen only once. The chain recombines TRBV6-6 with TRBJ2-1, with 11 bases lining up with TRBD1. Germline loops: CDR1 MNHNY, CDR2 SVGAGI (reference sequence). The CDR3 covers 15 residues. Losses at the gene ends were 6 bases for V and 7 bases for J; bases not matched to a gene: 8. The CDR3 region is CASSPGTGGRNEQFF. The DNA for the CDR3 is TGTGCCAGCAGCCCCGGGACAGGGGGTAGAAATGAGCAGTTCTTC.

The chain recombines TRBV6-1 with TRBJ2-7; D is ambiguous. The CDR3 spans 12 residues. Trimming cost V 6 bases and J 4 bases, with 10 bases left between them. The germline gives CDR1 MNHNS, CDR2 SASEGT. Written as DNA, the CDR3 is TGTGCCAGCAGGGACGTAATGTACGAGCAGTACTTC. Its protein is CASRDVMYEQYF.

V is TRBV6-5 and J is TRBJ2-7; 13 bases line up with TRBD2. Germline V gene sequence: CDR1 MNHEY, CDR2 SVGAGI. This CDR3 spans 15 amino acids. With 6 bases clipped from V and 1 base from J, the junction kept 3 bases outside the gene matches. CDR3 amino acids: CASSWTSGGSYEQYF. CDR3 DNA sequence: TGTGCCAGCAGCTGGACTAGCGGGGGTTCCTACGAGCAGTACTTC.

This sequence joins TRBV6-1 and TRBJ2-7, with D possibly being TRBD1 or TRBD2 (5 bases each). The CDR3 runs to 13 residues. Germline assignment: CDR1 MNHNS and CDR2 SASEGT. V was trimmed by 1 base and J by 2 bases, leaving 6 bases between them. Written as DNA, the CDR3 is TGTGCCAGCAGTGAAGGGGGGACCTACGAGCAGTACTTC. Its translation is CASSEGGTYEQYF.

This clone is a singleton in its sample. The rearrangement uses TRBV27 and TRBJ1-5; 9 nucleotides match TRBD1. In germline, CDR1 is MNHEY, CDR2 SMNVEV (reference sequence). The CDR3 is made up of 14 amino acids. With 5 bases clipped from V and 5 bases from J, the junction kept 4 bases outside the gene matches. CDR3 in amino acids: CASSPGTGHQPQHF. The CDR3 DNA follows: TGTGCCAGCAGTCCCGGGACAGGGCATCAGCCCCAGCATTTT.